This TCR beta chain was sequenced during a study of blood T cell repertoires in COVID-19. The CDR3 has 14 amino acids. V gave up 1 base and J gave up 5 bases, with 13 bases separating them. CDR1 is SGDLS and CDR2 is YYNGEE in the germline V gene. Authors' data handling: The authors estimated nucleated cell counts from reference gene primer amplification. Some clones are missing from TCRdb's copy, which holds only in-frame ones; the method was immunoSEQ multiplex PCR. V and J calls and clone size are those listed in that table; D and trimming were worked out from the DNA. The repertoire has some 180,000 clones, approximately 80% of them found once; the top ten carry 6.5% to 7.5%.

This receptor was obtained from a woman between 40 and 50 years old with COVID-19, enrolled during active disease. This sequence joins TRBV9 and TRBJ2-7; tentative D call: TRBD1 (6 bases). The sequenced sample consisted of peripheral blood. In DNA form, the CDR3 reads TGTGCCAGCAGCGTACAGGGGACGGAAAACGAGCAGTACTTC. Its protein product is CASSVQGTENEQYF.